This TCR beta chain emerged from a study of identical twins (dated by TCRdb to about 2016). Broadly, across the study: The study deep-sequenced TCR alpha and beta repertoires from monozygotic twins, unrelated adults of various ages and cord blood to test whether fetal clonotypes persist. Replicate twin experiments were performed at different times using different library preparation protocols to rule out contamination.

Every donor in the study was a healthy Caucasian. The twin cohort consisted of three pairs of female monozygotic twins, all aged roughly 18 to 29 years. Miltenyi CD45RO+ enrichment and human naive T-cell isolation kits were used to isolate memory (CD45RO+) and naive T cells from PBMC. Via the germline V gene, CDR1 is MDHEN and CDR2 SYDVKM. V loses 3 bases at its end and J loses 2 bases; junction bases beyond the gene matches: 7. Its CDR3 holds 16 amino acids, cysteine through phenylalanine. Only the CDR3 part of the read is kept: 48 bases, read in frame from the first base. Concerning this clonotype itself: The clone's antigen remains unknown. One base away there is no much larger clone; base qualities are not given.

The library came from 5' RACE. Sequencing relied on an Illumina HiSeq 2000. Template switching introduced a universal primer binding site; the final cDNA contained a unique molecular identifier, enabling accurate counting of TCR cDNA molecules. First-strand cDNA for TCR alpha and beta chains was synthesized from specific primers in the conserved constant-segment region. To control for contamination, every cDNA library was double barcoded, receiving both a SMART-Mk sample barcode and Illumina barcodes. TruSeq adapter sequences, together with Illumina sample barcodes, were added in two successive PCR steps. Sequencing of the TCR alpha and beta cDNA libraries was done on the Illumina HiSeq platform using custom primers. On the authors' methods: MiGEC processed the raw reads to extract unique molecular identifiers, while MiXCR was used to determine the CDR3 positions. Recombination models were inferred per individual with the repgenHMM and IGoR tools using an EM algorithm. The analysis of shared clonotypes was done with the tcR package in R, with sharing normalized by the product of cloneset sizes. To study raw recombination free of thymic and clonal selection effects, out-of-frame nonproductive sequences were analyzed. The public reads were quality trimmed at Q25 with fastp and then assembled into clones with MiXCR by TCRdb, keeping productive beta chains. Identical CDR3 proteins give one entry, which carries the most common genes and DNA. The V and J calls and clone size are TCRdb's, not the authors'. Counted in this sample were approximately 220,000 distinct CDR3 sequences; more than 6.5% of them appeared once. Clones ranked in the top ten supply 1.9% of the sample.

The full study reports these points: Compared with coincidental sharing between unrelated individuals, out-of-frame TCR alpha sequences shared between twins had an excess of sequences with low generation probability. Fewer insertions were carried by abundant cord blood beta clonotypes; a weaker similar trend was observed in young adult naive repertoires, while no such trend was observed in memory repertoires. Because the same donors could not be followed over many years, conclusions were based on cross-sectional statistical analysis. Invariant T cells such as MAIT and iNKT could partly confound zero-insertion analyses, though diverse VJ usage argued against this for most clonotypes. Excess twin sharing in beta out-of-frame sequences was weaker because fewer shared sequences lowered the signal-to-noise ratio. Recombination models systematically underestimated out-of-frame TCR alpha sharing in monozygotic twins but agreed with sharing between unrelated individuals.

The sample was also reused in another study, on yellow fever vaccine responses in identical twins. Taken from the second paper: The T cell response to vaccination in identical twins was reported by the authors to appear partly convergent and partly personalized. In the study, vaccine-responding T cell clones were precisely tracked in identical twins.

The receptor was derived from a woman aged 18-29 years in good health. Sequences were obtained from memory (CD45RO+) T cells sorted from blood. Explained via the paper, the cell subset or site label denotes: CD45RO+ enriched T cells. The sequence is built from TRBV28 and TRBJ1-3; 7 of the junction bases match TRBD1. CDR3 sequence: CASSLTGQTPGNTIYF. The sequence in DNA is TGTGCCAGCAGTTTGACAGGGCAGACCCCTGGAAACACCATATATTTT.